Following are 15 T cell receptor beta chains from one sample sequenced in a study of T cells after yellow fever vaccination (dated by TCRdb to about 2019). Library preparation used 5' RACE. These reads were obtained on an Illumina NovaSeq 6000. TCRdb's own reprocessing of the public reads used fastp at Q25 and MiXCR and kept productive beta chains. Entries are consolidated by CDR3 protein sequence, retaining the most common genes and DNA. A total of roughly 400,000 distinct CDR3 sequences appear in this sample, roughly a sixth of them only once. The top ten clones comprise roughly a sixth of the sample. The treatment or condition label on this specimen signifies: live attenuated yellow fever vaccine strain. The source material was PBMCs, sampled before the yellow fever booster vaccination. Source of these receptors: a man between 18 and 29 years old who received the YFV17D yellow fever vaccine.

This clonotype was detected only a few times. The CDR3 reads CATGDSGPNTEAFF. The CDR3, as DNA: TGCGCCACTGGGGACTCAGGACCGAACACTGAAGCTTTCTTT. V usage is TRBV5-1 and J usage is TRBJ1-1; TRBD1 is a possible D gene (5 bases). The CDR3 has 14 amino acids. Germline loops: CDR1 SGHRS, CDR2 YFSETQ. V shed 9 bases and J shed 1 base, with 16 bases lying between them. Based on the CDR3 plus reference TRBV5-1 and TRBJ1-1, the full variable domain is KAGVTQTPRYLIKTRGQQVTLSCSPISGHRSVSWYQQTPGQGLQFLFEYFSETQRNKGNFPGRFSGRQFSNSRSEMNVSTLELGDSALYLCATGDSGPNTEAFFGQGTRLTVV.

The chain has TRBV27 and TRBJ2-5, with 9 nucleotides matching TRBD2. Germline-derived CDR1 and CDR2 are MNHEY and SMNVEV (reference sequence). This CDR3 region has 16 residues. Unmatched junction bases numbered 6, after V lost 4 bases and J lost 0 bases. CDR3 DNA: TGTGCCAGCAGTTCCAGGGCTAGCGGGGACCAAGAGACCCAGTACTTC. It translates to CASSSRASGDQETQYF.

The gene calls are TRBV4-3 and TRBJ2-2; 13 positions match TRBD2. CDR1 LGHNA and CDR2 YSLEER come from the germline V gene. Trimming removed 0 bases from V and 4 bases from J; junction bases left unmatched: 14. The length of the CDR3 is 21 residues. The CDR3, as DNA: TGCGCCAGCAGCCAAGATACGCTGGCTGCGGGACTAGCGGGGATCACCGGGGAGCTGTTTTTT. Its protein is CASSQDTLAAGLAGITGELFF.

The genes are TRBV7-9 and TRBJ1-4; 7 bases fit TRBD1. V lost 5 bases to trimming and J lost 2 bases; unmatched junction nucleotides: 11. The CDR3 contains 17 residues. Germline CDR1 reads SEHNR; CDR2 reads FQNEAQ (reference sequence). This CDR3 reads CASSQSPRGRTNEKLFF. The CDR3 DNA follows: TGTGCCAGCAGCCAGAGCCCCAGGGGGAGGACTAATGAAAAACTGTTTTTT.

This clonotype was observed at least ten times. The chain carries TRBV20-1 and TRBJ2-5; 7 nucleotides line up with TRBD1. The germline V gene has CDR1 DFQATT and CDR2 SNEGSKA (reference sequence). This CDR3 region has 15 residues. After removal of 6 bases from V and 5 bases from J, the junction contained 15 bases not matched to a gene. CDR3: CSAPQFGTVGETQYF. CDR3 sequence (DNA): TGCAGTGCGCCGCAATTCGGGACAGTAGGGGAGACCCAGTACTTC.

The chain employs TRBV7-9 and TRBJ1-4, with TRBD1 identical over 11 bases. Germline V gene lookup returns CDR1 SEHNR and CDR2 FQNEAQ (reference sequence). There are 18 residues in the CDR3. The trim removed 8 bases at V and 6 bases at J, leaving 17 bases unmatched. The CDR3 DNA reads TGTGCCAGCTCCGCCCCCATCCGGGACAGGGGGTTCGATGAAAAACTGTTTTTT. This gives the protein CASSAPIRDRGFDEKLFF.

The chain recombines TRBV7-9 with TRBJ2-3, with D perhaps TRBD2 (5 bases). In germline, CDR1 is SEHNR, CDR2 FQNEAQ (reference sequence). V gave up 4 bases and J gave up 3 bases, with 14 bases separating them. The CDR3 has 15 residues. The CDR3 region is CASSYGVGGTDTQYF. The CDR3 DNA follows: TGTGCCAGCAGCTATGGGGTCGGCGGGACAGATACGCAGTATTTT.

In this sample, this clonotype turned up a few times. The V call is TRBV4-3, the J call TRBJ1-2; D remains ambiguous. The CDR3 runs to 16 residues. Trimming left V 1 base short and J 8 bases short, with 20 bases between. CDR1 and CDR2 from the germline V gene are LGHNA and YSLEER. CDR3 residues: CASSQGIKGLVMGYTF. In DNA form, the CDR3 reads TGCGCCAGCAGCCAAGGCATAAAGGGCCTGGTGATGGGCTACACCTTC.

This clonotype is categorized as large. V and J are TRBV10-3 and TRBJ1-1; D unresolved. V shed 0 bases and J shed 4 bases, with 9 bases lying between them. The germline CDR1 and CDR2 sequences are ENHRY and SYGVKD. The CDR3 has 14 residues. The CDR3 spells CAISESRRFTEAFF. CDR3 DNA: TGTGCCATCAGTGAGTCACGGAGGTTCACTGAAGCTTTCTTT.

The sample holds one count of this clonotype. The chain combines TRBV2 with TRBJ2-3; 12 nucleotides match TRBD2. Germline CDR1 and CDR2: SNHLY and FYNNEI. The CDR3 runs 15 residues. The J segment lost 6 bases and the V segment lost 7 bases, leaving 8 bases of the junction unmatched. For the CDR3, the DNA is TGTGCCAGCAATCCTAGCGGGGGGGCCACGGATACGCAGTATTTT. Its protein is CASNPSGGATDTQYF.

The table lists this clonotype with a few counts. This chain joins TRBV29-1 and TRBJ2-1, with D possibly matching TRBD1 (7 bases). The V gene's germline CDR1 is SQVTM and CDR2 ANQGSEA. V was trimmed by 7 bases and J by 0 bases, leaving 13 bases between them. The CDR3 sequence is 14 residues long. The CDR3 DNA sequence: TGCAGCGGTGGAGGGGGCCCCTCCTACAATGAGCAGTTCTTC. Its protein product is CSGGGGPSYNEQFF.

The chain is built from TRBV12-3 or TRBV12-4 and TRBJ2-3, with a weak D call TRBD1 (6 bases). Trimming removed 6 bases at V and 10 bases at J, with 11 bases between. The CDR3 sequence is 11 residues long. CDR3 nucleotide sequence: TGTGCCAGCAGCCGGGACATCCCGCAGTATTTT. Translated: CASSRDIPQYF.

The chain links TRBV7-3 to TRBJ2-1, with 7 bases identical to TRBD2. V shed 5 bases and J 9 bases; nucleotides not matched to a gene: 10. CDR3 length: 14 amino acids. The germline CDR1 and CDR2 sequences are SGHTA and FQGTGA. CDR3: CASSPRGVLGEQFF. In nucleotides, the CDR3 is TGTGCCAGCAGCCCCCGGGGGGTCCTGGGTGAGCAGTTCTTC.

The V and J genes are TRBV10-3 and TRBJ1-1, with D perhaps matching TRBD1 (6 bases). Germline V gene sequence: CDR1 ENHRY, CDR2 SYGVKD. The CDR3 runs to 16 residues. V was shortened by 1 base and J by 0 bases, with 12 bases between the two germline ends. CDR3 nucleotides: TGTGCCATCAGTGAGTTCGTTGGGGGCATGAACACTGAAGCTTTCTTT. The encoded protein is CAISEFVGGMNTEAFF.

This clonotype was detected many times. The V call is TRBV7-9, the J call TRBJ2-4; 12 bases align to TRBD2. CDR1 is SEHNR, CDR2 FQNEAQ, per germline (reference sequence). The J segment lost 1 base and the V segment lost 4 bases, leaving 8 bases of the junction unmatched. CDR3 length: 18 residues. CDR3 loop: CASSSLAGGIGAKNIQYF. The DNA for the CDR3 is TGTGCCAGCAGCTCTCTAGCGGGGGGGATCGGGGCCAAAAACATTCAGTACTTC.